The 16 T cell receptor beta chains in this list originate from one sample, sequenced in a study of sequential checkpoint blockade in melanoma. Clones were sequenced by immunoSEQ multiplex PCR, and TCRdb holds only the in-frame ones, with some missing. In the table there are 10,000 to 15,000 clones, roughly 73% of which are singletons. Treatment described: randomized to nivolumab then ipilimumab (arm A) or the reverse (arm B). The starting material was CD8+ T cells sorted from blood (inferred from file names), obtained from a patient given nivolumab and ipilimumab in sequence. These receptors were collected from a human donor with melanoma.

This CDR3 is CAWSVVAGVYEQYF. DNA for the CDR3: TGTGCCTGGAGTGTAGTAGCGGGAGTCTACGAGCAGTACTTC. The chain recombines TRBV30 with TRBJ2-7; the match to TRBD2 covers 9 bases. The CDR3 runs 14 residues. With 0 bases clipped from V and 3 bases from J, the junction kept 3 bases outside the gene matches. Per the germline V gene, CDR1 is GTSNPN and CDR2 is SVGIG (reference sequence).

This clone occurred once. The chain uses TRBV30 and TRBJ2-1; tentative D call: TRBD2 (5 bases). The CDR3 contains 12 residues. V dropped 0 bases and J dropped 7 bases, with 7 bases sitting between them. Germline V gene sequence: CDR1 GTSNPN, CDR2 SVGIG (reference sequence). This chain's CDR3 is CAWSVLGNEQFF. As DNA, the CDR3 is TGTGCCTGGAGTGTACTAGGTAATGAGCAGTTCTTC.

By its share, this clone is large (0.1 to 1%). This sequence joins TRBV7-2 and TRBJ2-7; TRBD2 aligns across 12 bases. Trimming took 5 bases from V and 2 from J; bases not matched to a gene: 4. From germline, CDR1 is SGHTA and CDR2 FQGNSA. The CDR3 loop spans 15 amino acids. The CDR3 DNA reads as TGTGCCAGCAGCGACGGACTAGCGGGGCCCTACGAGCAGTACTTC. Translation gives CASSDGLAGPYEQYF. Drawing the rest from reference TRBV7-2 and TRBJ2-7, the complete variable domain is GAGVSQSPSNKVTEKGKDVELRCDPISGHTALYWYRQSLGQGLEFLIYFQGNSAPDKSGLPSDRFSAERTGGSVSTLTIQRTQQEDSAVYLCASSDGLAGPYEQYFGPGTRLTVT.

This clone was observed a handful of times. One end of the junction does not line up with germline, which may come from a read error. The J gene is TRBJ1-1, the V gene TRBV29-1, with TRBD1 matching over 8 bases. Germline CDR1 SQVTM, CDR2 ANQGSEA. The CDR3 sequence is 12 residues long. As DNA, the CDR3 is TGCAGCGCCGGGACAGGTAACACTGCAGCTTTCTTT. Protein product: CSAGTGNTAAFF.

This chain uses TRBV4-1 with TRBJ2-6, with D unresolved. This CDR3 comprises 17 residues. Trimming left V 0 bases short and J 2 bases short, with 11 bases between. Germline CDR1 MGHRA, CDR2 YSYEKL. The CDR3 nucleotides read TGCGCCAGCAGCCAAGATAATGGGCCCCCTGGGGCCAACGTCCTGACTTTC. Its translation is CASSQDNGPPGANVLTF.

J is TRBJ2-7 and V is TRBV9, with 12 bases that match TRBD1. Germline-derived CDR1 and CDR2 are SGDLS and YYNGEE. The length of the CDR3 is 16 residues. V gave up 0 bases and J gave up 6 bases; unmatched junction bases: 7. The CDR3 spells CASSVAGGQGAGEQYF. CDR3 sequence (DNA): TGTGCCAGCAGCGTAGCTGGGGGACAGGGGGCGGGCGAGCAGTACTTC. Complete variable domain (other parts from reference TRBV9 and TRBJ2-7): DSGVTQTPKHLITATGQRVTLRCSPRSGDLSVYWYQQSLDQGLQFLIQYYNGEERAKGNILERFSAQQFPDLHSELNLSSLELGDSALYFCASSVAGGQGAGEQYFGPGTRLTVT.

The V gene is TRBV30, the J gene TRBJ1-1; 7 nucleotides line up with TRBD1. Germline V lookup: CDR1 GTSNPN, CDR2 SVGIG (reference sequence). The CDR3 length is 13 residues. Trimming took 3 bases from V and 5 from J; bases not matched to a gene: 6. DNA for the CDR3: TGTGCCTGGAGCGAGACAGGGCCTACTGAAGCTTTCTTT. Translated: CAWSETGPTEAFF. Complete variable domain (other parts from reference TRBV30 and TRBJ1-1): SQTIHQWPATLVQPVGSPLSLECTVEGTSNPNLYWYRQAAGRGLQLLFYSVGIGQISSEVPQNLSASRPQDRQFILSSKKLLLSDSGFYLCAWSETGPTEAFFGQGTRLTVV.

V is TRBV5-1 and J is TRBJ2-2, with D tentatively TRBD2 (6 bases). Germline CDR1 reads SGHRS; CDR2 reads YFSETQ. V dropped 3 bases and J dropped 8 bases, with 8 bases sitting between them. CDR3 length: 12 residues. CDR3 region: CASSSGAGELFF. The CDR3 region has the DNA TGCGCCAGCAGCTCGGGAGCTGGGGAGCTGTTTTTT.

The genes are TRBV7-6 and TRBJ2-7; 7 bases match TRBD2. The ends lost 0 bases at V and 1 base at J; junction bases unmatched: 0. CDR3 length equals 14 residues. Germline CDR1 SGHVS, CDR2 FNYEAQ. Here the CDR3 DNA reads TGTGCCAGCAGCTTAGCCGGGGGGTCCTACGAGCAGTACTTC. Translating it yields CASSLAGGSYEQYF.

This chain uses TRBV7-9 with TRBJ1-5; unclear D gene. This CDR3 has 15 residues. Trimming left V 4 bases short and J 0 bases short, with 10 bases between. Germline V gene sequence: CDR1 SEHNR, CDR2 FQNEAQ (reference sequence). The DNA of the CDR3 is TGTGCCAGCAGCTCCGTCTCGGGTAGCAATCAGCCCCAGCATTTT. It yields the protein CASSSVSGSNQPQHF.

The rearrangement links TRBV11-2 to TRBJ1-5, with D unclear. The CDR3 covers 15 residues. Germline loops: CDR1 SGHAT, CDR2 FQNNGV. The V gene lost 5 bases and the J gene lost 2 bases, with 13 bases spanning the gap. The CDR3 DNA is TGTGCCAGCAGCCCCGGAGGGAAGGGCAATCAGCCCCAGCATTTT. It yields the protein CASSPGGKGNQPQHF.

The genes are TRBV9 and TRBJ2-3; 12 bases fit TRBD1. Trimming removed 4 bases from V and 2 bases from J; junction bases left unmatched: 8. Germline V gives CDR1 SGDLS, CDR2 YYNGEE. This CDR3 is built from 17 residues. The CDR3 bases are TGTGCCAGCAGCCCCCGAGGGACAGGGGGCCCCACAGATACGCAGTATTTT. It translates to CASSPRGTGGPTDTQYF.

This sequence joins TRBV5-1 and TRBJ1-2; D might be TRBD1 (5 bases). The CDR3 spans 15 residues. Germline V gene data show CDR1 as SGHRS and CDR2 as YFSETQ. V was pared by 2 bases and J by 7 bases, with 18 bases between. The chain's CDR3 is CASSFIPGNDSGYTF. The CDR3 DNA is TGCGCCAGCAGCTTTATCCCAGGGAATGACTCTGGCTACACCTTC.

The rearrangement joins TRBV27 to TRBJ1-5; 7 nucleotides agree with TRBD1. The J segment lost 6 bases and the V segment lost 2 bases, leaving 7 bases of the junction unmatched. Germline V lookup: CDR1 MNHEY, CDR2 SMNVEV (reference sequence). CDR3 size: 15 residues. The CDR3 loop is CASSLVAGGGQPQHF. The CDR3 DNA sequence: TGTGCCAGCAGTTTAGTGGCAGGGGGTGGTCAGCCCCAGCATTTT.

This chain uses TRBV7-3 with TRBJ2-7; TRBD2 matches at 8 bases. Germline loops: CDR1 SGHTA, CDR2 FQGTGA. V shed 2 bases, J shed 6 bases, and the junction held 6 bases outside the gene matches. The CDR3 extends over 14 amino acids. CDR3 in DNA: TGTGCCAGCAGCTTAGTAGCGGGATTAGGCGAGCAGTACTTC. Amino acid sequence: CASSLVAGLGEQYF.

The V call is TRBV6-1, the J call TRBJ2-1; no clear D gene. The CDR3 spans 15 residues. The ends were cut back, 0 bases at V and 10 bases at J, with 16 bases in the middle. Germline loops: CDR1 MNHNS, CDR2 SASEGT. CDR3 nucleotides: TGTGCCAGCAGTGAAGCCTCCAACCTGGTAGTCGAGCAGTTCTTC. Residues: CASSEASNLVVEQFF.